One T cell receptor beta chain is described in this entry. The antigen remains undetermined. Losses at the gene ends were 4 bases for V and 3 bases for J; bases not matched to a gene: 9. The CDR3 has 15 residues. Germline V gene data show CDR1 as SGHVS and CDR2 as FQNEAQ. These data originate in a study of T-cell reconstitution after alpha-beta-depleted transplantation in children. Study-wide results and caveats: Newly generated T cells supplied most T-cell counts and diversity one year post-transplant.

It was with unique molecular identifiers that the TCRbeta library was prepared. Via MiXCR, TCRdb re-called the PCR reads, giving one row per CDR3 protein. The table lists about a million distinct CDR3 sequences, about 26% of them singletons, with roughly 28% in the top ten. The source of this sequence is a boy less than two years old who had a stem cell transplant for SCID, so the T cells may come from the graft donor. This chain links TRBV7-8 with TRBJ2-7, with 7 bases fitting TRBD1. Sequenced material: PBMCs, mostly from graft donor cells, taken 360 days after TCRalphabeta/CD19-depleted stem cell transplant. The CDR3 is CASSSWTGEIYEQYF. In DNA form, the CDR3 reads TGTGCCAGCAGCTCTTGGACAGGTGAAATCTACGAGCAGTACTTC. Combining the CDR3 with reference TRBV7-8 and TRBJ2-7 gives the whole variable domain GAGVSQSPRYKVAKRGQDVALRCDPISGHVSLFWYQQALGQGPEFLTYFQNEAQLDKSGLPSDRFFAERPEGSVSTLKIQRTQQEDSAVYLCASSSWTGEIYEQYFGPGTRLTVT.